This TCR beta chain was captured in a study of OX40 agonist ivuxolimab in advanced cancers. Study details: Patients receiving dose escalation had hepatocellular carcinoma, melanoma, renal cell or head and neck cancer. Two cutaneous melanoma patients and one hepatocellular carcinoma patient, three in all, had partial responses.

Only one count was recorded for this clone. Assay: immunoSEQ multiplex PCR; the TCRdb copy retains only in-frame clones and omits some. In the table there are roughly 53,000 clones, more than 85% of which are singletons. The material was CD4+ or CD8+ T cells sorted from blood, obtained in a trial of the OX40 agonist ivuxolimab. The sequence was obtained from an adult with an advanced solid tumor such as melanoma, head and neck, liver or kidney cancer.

The CDR3 protein is CASGPGAKGGYTF. The CDR3 DNA sequence: TGTGCTAGTGGTCCCGGGGCGAAGGGTGGCTACACCTTC. The chain employs TRBV12-5 and TRBJ1-2; D perhaps matches TRBD1 (5 bases). V shed 5 bases and J shed 7 bases, with 14 bases lying between them. CDR3 length equals 13 residues. Germline loops: CDR1 LGHNT, CDR2 FRNRAP.